This T cell receptor beta chain was captured in a study of T cell repertoires in cytomegalovirus infection. TCRdb re-derived calls from the reads in MiXCR, one entry per CDR3 protein. Of around 630,000 distinct CDR3 sequences in the sample, roughly 26% are singletons; the top ten hold around 7.6%. Trimming took 2 bases from V and 4 from J; bases not matched to a gene: 2. The CDR3 spans 14 residues. Germline CDR1 and CDR2: LGHDT and YNNKEL (reference sequence). General study points: Clonotypes of TCR beta that were HLA-C-restricted and CMV-specific dominated the ex vivo response.

Concerning this clonotype itself: No antigen is known for it.

The V gene is TRBV3-1, the J gene TRBJ1-5; 7 nucleotides agree with TRBD1. This clonotype was obtained from a human donor in good health (CMV status not recorded). Some clones in this sample may be carry-over from other donors' samples. Sequenced: CD8+ T cells from PBMCs. The CDR3 spells CASSQSDRNQPQHF. The CDR3 nucleotides are TGTGCCAGCAGCCAATCGGACAGGAATCAGCCCCAGCATTTT.